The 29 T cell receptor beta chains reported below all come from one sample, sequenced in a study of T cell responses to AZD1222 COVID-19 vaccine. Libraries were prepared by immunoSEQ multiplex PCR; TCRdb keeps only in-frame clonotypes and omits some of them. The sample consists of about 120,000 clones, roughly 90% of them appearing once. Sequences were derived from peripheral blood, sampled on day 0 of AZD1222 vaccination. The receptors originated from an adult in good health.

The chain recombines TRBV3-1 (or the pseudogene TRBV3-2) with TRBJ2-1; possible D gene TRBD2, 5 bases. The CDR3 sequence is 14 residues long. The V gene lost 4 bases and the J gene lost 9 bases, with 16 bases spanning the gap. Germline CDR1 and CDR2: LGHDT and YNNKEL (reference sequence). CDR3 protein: CASSLISDLREQFF. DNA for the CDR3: TGTGCCAGCAGCCTTATATCGGACTTGCGTGAGCAGTTCTTC.

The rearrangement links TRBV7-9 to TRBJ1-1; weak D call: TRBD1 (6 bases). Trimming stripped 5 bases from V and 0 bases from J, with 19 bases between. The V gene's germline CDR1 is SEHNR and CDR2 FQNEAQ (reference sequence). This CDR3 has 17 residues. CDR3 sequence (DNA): TGTGCCAGCAGCCCTCCGGACAGTGCCCCTATGAACACTGAAGCTTTCTTT. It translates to CASSPPDSAPMNTEAFF.

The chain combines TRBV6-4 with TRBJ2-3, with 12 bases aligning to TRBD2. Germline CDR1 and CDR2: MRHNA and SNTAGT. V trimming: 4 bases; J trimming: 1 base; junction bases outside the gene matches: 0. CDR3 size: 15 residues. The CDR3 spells CASSGTSGGTDTQYF. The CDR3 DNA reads TGTGCCAGCAGTGGGACTAGCGGGGGCACAGATACGCAGTATTTT.

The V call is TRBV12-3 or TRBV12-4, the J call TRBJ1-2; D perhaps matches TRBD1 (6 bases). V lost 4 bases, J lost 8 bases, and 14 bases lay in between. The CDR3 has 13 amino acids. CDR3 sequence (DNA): TGTGCCAGCAGTTCCTCAGGGGAGGGGGGCTACACCTTC. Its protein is CASSSSGEGGYTF.

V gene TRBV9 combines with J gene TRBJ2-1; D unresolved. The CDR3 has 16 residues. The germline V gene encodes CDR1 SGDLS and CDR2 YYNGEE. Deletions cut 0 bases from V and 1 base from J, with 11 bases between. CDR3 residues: CASSVVSGASYNEQFF. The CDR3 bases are TGTGCCAGCAGCGTAGTTTCTGGCGCTTCCTACAATGAGCAGTTCTTC. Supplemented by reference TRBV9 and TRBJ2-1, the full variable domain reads DSGVTQTPKHLITATGQRVTLRCSPRSGDLSVYWYQQSLDQGLQFLIQYYNGEERAKGNILERFSAQQFPDLHSELNLSSLELGDSALYFCASSVVSGASYNEQFFGPGTRLTVL.

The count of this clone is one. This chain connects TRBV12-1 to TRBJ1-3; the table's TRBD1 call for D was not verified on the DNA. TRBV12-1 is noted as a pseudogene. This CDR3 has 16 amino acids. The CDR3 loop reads CASSLCTGVTVYTIYF. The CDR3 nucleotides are TGTGCCAGCAGCTTATGTACAGGGGTTACGGTATACACCATATATTTT.

The CDR3 nucleotides are TGTGCCAGCACCAACAGGGATAACTATGGCTACACCTTC. Its protein is CASTNRDNYGYTF. The chain carries TRBV6-6 and TRBJ1-2, with D perhaps TRBD1 (6 bases). The V end lost 7 bases, the J end lost 1 base, and 10 bases lay between the germline ends. This CDR3 has 13 residues. Germline CDR1 is MNHNY and CDR2 is SVGAGI (reference sequence).

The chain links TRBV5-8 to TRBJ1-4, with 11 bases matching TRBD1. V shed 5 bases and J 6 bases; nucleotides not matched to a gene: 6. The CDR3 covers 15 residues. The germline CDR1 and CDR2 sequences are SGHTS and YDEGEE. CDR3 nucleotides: TGTGCCAGCAGTTACCCGGGACAGGGGGATGAAAAACTGTTTTTT. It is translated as CASSYPGQGDEKLFF.

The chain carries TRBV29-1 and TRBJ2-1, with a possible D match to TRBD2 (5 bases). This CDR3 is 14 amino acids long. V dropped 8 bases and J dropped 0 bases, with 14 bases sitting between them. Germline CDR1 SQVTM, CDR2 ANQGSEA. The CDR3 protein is CSLVRESSYNEQFF. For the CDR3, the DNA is TGCAGCCTTGTGAGGGAGAGCTCCTACAATGAGCAGTTCTTC.

DNA of the CDR3: TGTGCCAGCAGTCGCCTGAACACTGAAGCTTTCTTT. It yields the protein CASSRLNTEAFF. The rearrangement joins TRBV12-3 or TRBV12-4 to TRBJ1-1; D not certain. The CDR3 contains 12 residues. V lost 5 bases and J lost 0, with 4 bases in between.

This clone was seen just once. The CDR3 nucleotides read TGTGCCAGCTCACCACCGGGTGGGGGGGCGTTCAATCAGCCCCAGCATTTT. It specifies CASSPPGGGAFNQPQHF. The rearrangement uses TRBV18 and TRBJ1-5, with a weak D call TRBD1 (6 bases). The CDR3 runs 17 residues. Germline lookup yields CDR1 KGHSH and CDR2 LQKENI. The V end was cut by 0 bases, the J end by 3 bases, with 15 bases between. Full variable domain (outside the CDR3, taken from reference TRBV18 and TRBJ1-5): NAGVMQNPRHLVRRRGQEARLRCSPMKGHSHVYWYRQLPEEGLKFMVYLQKENIIDESGMPKERFSAEFPKEGPSILRIQQVVRGDSAAYFCASSPPGGGAFNQPQHFGDGTRLSIL.

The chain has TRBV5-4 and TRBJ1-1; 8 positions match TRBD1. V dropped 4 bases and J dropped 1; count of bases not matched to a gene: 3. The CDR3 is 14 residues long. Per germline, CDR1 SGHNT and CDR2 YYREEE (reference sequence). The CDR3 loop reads CASSPGTGNTEAFF. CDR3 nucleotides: TGTGCCAGCAGCCCCGGGACAGGGAACACTGAAGCTTTCTTT.

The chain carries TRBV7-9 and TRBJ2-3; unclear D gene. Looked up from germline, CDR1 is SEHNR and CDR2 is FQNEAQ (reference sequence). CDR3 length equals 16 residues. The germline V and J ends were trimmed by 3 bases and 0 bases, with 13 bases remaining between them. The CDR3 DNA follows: TGTGCCAGCAGCTTCCCCCAGGCCCCTAGCACAGATACGCAGTATTTT. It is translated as CASSFPQAPSTDTQYF.

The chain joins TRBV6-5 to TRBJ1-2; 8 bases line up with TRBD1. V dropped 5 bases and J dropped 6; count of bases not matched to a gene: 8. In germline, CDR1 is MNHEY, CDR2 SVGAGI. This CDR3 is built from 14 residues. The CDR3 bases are TGTGCCAGCAGTCCTTACAGGGGGATGGATGGCTACACCTTC. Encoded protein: CASSPYRGMDGYTF.

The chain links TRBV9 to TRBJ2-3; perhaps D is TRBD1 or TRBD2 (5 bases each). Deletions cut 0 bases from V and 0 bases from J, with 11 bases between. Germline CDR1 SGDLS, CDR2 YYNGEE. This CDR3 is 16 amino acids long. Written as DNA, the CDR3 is TGTGCCAGCAGCGTAGGGGGGATTGATAGCACAGATACGCAGTATTTT. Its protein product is CASSVGGIDSTDTQYF.

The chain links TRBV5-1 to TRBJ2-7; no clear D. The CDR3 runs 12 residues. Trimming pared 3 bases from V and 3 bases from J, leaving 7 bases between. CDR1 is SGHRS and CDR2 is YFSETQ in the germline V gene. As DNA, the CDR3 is TGCGCCAGCAGCTCCGATTACTACGAGCAGTACTTC. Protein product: CASSSDYYEQYF.

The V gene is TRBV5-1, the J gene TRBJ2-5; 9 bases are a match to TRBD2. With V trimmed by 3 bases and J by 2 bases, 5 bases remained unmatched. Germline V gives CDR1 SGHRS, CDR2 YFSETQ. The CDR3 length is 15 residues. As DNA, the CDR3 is TGCGCCAGCAGCTACCGACTAGCGGAACAAGAGACCCAGTACTTC. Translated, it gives CASSYRLAEQETQYF.

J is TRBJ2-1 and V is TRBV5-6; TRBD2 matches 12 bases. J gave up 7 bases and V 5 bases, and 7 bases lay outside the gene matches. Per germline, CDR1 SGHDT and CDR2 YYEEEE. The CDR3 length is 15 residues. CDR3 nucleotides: TGTGCCAGCAGACATGCTAGCGGGGGGGCGAATGAGCAGTTCTTC. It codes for CASRHASGGANEQFF. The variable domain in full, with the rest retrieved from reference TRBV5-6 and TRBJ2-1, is DAGVTQSPTHLIKTRGQQVTLRCSPKSGHDTVSWYQQALGQGPQFIFQYYEEEERQRGNFPDRFSGHQFPNYSSELNVNALLLGDSALYLCASRHASGGANEQFFGPGTRLTVL.

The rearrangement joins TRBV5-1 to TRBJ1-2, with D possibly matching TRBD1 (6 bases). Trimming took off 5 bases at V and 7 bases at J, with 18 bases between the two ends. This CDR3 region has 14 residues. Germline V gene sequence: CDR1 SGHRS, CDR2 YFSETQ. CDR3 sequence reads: CASSRQGPEVGYTF. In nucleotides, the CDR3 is TGCGCCAGCAGTAGGCAGGGGCCTGAGGTTGGCTACACCTTC.

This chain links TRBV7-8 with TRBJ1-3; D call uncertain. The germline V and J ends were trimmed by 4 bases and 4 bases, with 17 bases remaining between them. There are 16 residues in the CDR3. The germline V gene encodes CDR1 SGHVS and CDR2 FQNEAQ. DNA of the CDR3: TGTGCCAGCAGCTCTTTAGGCCCAATTTTGGGAAACACCATATATTTT. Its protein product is CASSSLGPILGNTIYF.

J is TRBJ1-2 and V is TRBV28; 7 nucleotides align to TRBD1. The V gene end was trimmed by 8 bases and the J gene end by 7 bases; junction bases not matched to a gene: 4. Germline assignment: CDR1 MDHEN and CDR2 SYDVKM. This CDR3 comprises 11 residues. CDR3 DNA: TGTGCCAGCGGGACAGTTGGTGGCTACACCTTC. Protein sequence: CASGTVGGYTF.

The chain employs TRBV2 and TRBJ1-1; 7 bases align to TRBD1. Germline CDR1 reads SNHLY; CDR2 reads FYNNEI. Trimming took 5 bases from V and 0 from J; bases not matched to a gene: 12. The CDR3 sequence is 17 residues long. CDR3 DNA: TGTGCCAGCAGTCCTGGAGACAGGGAAGACATGAACACTGAAGCTTTCTTT. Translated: CASSPGDREDMNTEAFF.

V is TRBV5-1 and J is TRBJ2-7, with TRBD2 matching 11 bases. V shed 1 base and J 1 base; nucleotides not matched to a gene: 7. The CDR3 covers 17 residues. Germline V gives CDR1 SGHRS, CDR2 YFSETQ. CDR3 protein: CASSLSSGLAGSYEQYF. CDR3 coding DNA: TGCGCCAGCAGCTTGTCGTCTGGACTAGCGGGTTCCTACGAGCAGTACTTC.

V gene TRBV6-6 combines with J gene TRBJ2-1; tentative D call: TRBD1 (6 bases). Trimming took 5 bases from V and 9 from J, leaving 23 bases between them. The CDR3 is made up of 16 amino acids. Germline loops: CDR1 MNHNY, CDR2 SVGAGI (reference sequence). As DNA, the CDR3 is TGTGCCAGCAGTACCCAGGGTGGGGGCTCGAGGGTTGAGCAGTTCTTC. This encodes CASSTQGGGSRVEQFF.

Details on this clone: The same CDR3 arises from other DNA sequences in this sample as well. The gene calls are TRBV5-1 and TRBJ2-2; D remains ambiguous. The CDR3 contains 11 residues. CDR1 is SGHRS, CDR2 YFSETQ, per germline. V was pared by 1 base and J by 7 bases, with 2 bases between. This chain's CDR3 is CASSLSGELFF. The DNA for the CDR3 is TGCGCCAGCAGCTTGAGCGGGGAGCTGTTTTTT. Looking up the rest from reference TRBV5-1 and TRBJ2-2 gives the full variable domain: KAGVTQTPRYLIKTRGQQVTLSCSPISGHRSVSWYQQTPGQGLQFLFEYFSETQRNKGNFPGRFSGRQFSNSRSEMNVSTLELGDSALYLCASSLSGELFFGEGSRLTVL.

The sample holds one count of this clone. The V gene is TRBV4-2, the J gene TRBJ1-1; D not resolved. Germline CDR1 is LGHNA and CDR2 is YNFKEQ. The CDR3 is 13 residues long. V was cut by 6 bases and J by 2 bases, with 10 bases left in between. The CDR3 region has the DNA TGTGCCAGCAGTGGAGGGAGAAACACTGAAGCTTTCTTT. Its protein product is CASSGGRNTEAFF.

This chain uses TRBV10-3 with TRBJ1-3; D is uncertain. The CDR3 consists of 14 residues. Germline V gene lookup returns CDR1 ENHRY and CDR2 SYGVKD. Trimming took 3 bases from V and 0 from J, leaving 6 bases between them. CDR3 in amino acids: CAISEVGSGNTIYF. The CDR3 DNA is TGTGCCATCAGTGAAGTTGGCTCTGGAAACACCATATATTTT.

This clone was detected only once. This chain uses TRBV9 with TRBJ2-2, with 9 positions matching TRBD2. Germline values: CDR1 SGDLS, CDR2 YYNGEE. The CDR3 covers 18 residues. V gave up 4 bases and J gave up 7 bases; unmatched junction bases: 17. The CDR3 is CASSPRSRAGGLVGELFF. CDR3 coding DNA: TGTGCCAGCAGCCCTCGAAGTAGGGCGGGGGGGCTGGTCGGGGAGCTGTTTTTT.

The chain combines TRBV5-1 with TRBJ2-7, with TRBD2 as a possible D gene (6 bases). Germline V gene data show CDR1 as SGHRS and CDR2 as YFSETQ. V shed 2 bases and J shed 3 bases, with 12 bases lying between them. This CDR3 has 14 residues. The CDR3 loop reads CASSLRGGDYEQYF. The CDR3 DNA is TGCGCCAGCAGCTTAAGGGGAGGAGACTACGAGCAGTACTTC.